Each of the 5 T cell receptor beta chains below was sequenced from the same sample in a study of T cells after yellow fever vaccination. MiXCR, applied by TCRdb to the 5' RACE reads, yields one record per CDR3 protein. The sample carries about 240,000 distinct CDR3 sequences, 6.9% recorded once. The specimen comprised CD4+ T cells sorted from PBMCs, sampled 15 days after the yellow fever booster vaccination. The receptor source for this set is a man in his thirties or forties who received the YFV17D yellow fever vaccine.

Many counts were recorded for this clonotype. V gene TRBV14 combines with J gene TRBJ2-5, with no clear D. V gave up 0 bases and J gave up 7 bases, with 3 bases separating them. Germline CDR1 is SGHDN and CDR2 is FVKESK. The CDR3 is 11 residues long. The CDR3 DNA follows: TGTGCCAGCAGCCAAGAAAGGACCCAGTACTTC. Translating it yields CASSQERTQYF.

The V gene is TRBV7-2, the J gene TRBJ2-1; 10 nucleotides line up with TRBD2. Germline V gene sequence: CDR1 SGHTA, CDR2 FQGNSA. J gave up 12 bases and V 5 bases, and 13 bases lay outside the gene matches. CDR3 length: 15 amino acids. The DNA of the CDR3 is TGTGCCAGCAGCCCGACTAGCGGGTCCACTGTAGGGCAGTTCTTC. Its translation is CASSPTSGSTVGQFF. Full variable domain (outside the CDR3, taken from reference TRBV7-2 and TRBJ2-1): GAGVSQSPSNKVTEKGKDVELRCDPISGHTALYWYRQSLGQGLEFLIYFQGNSAPDKSGLPSDRFSAERTGGSVSTLTIQRTQQEDSAVYLCASSPTSGSTVGQFFGPGTRLTVL.

This clonotype was seen many times. The rearrangement links TRBV7-2 to TRBJ2-5; D remains ambiguous. Trimming removed 5 bases from V and 5 bases from J, with 15 bases in between. CDR1 and CDR2 (germline): SGHTA, FQGNSA. The CDR3 has 14 amino acids. This CDR3 reads CASSPSTAKETQYF. The CDR3 nucleotides read TGTGCCAGCAGCCCTTCTACCGCCAAGGAGACCCAGTACTTC.

This clonotype came up many times. This chain uses TRBV5-1 with TRBJ2-7; D possibly corresponds to TRBD2 (5 bases). The CDR3 has 13 amino acids. Trimming took 4 bases from V and 2 from J, leaving 10 bases between them. The V gene's germline CDR1 is SGHRS and CDR2 YFSETQ. DNA of the CDR3: TGCGCCAGCAGCCTAGCAGACACCTACGAGCAGTACTTC. Its translation: CASSLADTYEQYF.

This clonotype has ten or more counts. The gene calls are TRBV7-8 and TRBJ2-1, with a weak D call TRBD2 (6 bases). V was trimmed by 5 bases and J by 4 bases, leaving 21 bases between them. Germline V gene lookup returns CDR1 SGHVS and CDR2 FQNEAQ. The CDR3 contains 17 residues. DNA of the CDR3: TGTGCCAGCAGCCTGGGGGGTACTTCTCCAGGGTACAATGAGCAGTTCTTC. It specifies CASSLGGTSPGYNEQFF.